The rows below give T cell receptor beta chains drawn from one sample of a study of patients and donors after allogeneic stem cell transplantation. TCRdb redid the calling of the RT-PCR reads with MiXCR, one entry per CDR3 protein. The sample contains about 160,000 distinct CDR3 sequences, 37% of which appear only once. The sequenced sample consisted of blood, either unsorted or a sorted T cell fraction (not recorded which). The receptor source for this set is a human donor who was either an allogeneic HSCT recipient or a stem cell or donor lymphocyte infusion donor (not recorded which). It is not recorded whose cells these are; they may come from a transplant donor. Each CDR3 is given with its conserved first and last residue. The D gene is left open where the match is weak.

D gene	J gene	V gene	CDR3 protein
.	TRBJ1-1	TRBV5-1	CASSLGETGSEAFF
.	TRBJ1-6	TRBV4-3	CASSPGLENSPLHF
TRBD1	TRBJ1-5	TRBV28	CASTSPPGTVHSNQPQHF
.	TRBJ2-3	TRBV6-6	CASSYSWQSTDTQYF
.	TRBJ2-3	TRBV5-5	CASSLSADTQYF
.	TRBJ1-1	TRBV19	CASSAAATEAFF
.	TRBJ2-7	TRBV6-1	CASSDSGRTYEQYF
.	TRBJ1-2	TRBV11-2	CASSSPRGGSGYTF
.	TRBJ2-3	TRBV4-1	CASSQDPSGRSTDTQYF
.	TRBJ2-5	TRBV5-1	CASSETGWETQYF
.	TRBJ1-1	TRBV5-8	CASSLGTRFF
.	TRBJ2-3	TRBV10-3	CAISGDSTDTQYF
.	TRBJ1-1	TRBV20-1	CSARGEDTEAFF
TRBD1	TRBJ1-4	TRBV12-3/TRBV12-4	CASSTTTGQGYEKLFF
TRBD1	TRBJ1-2	TRBV6-1	CASSEARTGIPKYGYTF
.	TRBJ1-5	TRBV25-1	CASSGSGSSRSNQPQHF
TRBD1	TRBJ1-6	TRBV27	CASGPGQYNSPLHF
.	TRBJ1-4	TRBV12-3/TRBV12-4	CAVSRASVTNEKLFF
TRBD2	TRBJ2-6	TRBV7-9	CASSTRTSGGSGANVLTF
.	TRBJ1-5	TRBV12-3/TRBV12-4	CASSLGQPLYSNQPQHF
.	TRBJ2-1	TRBV12-3/TRBV12-4	CASRRSSYNEQFF
.	TRBJ1-2	TRBV5-5	CASSWGGGWGYTF
TRBD1	TRBJ1-1	TRBV7-2	CASSLGTGANTEAFF
.	TRBJ1-6	TRBV7-9	CASSLQNTLFNSPLHF
.	TRBJ1-4	TRBV12-3/TRBV12-4	CASSFGGDRMDEKLFF
.	TRBJ1-1	TRBV12-3/TRBV12-4	CASGNTEAFF
.	TRBJ2-2	TRBV29-1	CSVGVNTGELFF
.	TRBJ1-1	TRBV27	CASSLSGWAGNTEAFF
.	TRBJ1-2	TRBV24-1	CATSVGQSYGYTF
.	TRBJ1-6	TRBV12-3/TRBV12-4	CASSSRQGTYNSPLHF
.	TRBJ2-4	TRBV12-3/TRBV12-4	CASSLPQGIQYF
TRBD1	TRBJ1-5	TRBV6-6	CASSHRGYHF
.	TRBJ1-2	TRBV5-1	CASSLALEWGVYGYTF
.	TRBJ1-6	TRBV7-2	CASSSSQYSPLHF
TRBD1	TRBJ1-1	TRBV12-3/TRBV12-4	CASSLPGTVKAFF
TRBD1	TRBJ2-2	TRBV6-2/TRBV6-3	CASTGQATGELFF
TRBD1	TRBJ2-1	TRBV25-1	CASSTTGTGGTMRQFF
.	TRBJ2-2	TRBV7-2	CASSPHVTGELFF
.	TRBJ1-1	TRBV20-1	CSARLLLNTEAFF
.	TRBJ1-2	TRBV20-1	CSALTYSSGYGYTF
.	TRBJ1-5	TRBV15	CATSRDLYQPQHF
.	TRBJ2-7	TRBV20-1	CSADRDRTEQYF
TRBD1	TRBJ1-1	TRBV4-3	CASSQDYRGGTEAFF
.	TRBJ2-1	TRBV27	CASSYWGPIWPYNEQFF
TRBD2	TRBJ2-1	TRBV20-1	CSAMKRGGLNEQFF
TRBD2	TRBJ2-3	TRBV6-2/TRBV6-3	CASSRLTSGGADTQYF
.	TRBJ1-5	TRBV7-6	CASTPGSGWNQSQHF
TRBD1	TRBJ2-7	TRBV27	CASSLTGTGIPYEQYF